Listed below are T cell receptor beta chains from one sample, sequenced in a study of T cell responses to AZD1222 COVID-19 vaccine. Here immunoSEQ multiplex PCR was the method, and the copy in TCRdb shows in-frame clones only, minus some. The table shows under 200,000 clones, with more than 90% occurring only once. This specimen was peripheral blood, taken 28 days after the second dose of the MenACWY control vaccine. Source of these receptors: an adult who received the MenACWY meningococcal vaccine as a control. Each CDR3 is given with its conserved first and last residue. A D gene is named only where the DNA matches it firmly. Some rows have no size entry. The others give once, few or many, or a class for an expanded clone.

j_call	d_call	clone_size	v_call	cdr3_nt	cdr3_aa
TRBJ1-6	TRBD1	NA	TRBV4-3	TGCGCCAGCAGCCTAGACGGTGGGACAGCCTATAATTCACCCCTCCACTTT	CASSLDGGTAYNSPLHF
TRBJ2-7	TRBD2	NA	TRBV3-1/TRBV3-2	TGTGCCAGCAGCCAAACCCGACGGGCTAGCGGGAGGGCCCTTAGCTCCTACGAGCAGTACTTC	CASSQTRRASGRALSSYEQYF
TRBJ1-1	NA	NA	TRBV6-2/TRBV6-3	TGTGCCAGCCGCCGGGGGAACACTGAAGCTTTCTTT	CASRRGNTEAFF
TRBJ2-2	NA	NA	TRBV3-1/TRBV3-2	TGTGCCAGCAGCCAATTAGGTGCGGGAATCGCCGGGGAGCTGTTTTTT	CASSQLGAGIAGELFF
TRBJ2-3	TRBD1	NA	TRBV7-3	TGTGCCAGCAGCCCCGCAGGGGGAGATACGCAGTATTTT	CASSPAGGDTQYF
TRBJ1-5	NA	NA	TRBV24-1	TGTGCCACCAGTGATGCTGGGGAGGATCAGCCCCAGCATTTT	CATSDAGEDQPQHF
TRBJ1-3	NA	NA	TRBV14	TGTGCCAGCAAGGCCGCAGTGGCTGGAAACACCATATATTTT	CASKAAVAGNTIYF
TRBJ1-6	NA	NA	TRBV6-6	TGTGCCAGCAGTTACGTGGGACACCAATCTAATTCACCCCTCCACTTT	CASSYVGHQSNSPLHF
TRBJ1-3	NA	NA	TRBV28	TGTGCCAGCCTCCTTGCCTCTGGAAACACCATATATTTT	CASLLASGNTIYF
TRBJ1-1	NA	NA	TRBV5-1	TGCGCCAGCAGTCCGGGACACTCGAACACTGAAGCTTTCTTT	CASSPGHSNTEAFF
TRBJ1-5	NA	NA	TRBV7-2	TGTGCCAGCAGCTGGACAGTAGGCAATCAGCCCCAGCATTTT	CASSWTVGNQPQHF
TRBJ1-1	NA	NA	TRBV20-1	TGCAGTGCCACACCCCAGGGCAGGGCTTTCTTT	CSATPQGRAFF
TRBJ1-2	TRBD1	NA	TRBV3-1/TRBV3-2	TGTGCCAGCAGCCCTGGACAGGGAGTAAGCTACACCTTC	CASSPGQGVSYTF
TRBJ2-1	NA	few	TRBV20-1	TGCAGTGCCGGGACCCCTCGGGAGCAGTTCTTC	CSAGTPREQFF
TRBJ1-5	TRBD1	NA	TRBV19	TGTGCCAGTAGTATAGATAGGACAGGGGGCAATCAGCCCCAGCATTTT	CASSIDRTGGNQPQHF